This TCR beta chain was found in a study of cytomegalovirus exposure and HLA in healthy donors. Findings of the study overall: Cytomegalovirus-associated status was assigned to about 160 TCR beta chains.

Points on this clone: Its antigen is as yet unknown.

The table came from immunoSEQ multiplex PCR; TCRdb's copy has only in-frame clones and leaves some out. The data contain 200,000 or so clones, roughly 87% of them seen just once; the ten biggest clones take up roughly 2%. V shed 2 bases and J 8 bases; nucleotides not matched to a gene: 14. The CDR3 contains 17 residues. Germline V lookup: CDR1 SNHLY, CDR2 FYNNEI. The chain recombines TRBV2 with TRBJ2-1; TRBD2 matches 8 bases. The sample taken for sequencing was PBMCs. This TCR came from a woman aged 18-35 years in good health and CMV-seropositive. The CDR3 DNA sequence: TGTGCCAGCAGTGAACGTGGTAGCGGGATCCCAGGGGATGAGCAGTTCTTC. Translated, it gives CASSERGSGIPGDEQFF.